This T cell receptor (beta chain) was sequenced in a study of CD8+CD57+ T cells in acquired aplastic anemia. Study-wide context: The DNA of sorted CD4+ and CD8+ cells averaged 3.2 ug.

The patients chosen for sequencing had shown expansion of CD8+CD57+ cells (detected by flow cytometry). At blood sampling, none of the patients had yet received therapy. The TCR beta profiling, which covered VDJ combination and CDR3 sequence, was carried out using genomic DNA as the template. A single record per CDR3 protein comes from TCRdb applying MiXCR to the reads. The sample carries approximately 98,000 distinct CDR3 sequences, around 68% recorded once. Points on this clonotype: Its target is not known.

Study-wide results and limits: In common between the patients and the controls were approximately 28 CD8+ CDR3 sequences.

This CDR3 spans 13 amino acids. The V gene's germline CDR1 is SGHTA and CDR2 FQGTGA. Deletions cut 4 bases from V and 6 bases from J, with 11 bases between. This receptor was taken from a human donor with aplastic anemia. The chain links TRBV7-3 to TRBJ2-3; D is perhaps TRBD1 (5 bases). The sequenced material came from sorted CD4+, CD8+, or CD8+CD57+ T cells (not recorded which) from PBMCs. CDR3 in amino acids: CASSSSGSDTQYF. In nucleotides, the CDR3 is TGTGCCAGCAGCTCCTCAGGGTCCGATACGCAGTATTTT.